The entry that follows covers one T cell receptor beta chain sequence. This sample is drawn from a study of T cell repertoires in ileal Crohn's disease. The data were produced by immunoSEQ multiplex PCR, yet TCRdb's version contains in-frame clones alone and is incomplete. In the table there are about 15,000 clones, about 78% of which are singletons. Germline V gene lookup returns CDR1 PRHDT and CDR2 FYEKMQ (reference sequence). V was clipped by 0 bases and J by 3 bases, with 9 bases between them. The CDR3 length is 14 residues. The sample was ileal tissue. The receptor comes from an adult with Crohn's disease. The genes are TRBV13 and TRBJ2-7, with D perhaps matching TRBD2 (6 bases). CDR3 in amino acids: CASSLGLGGYEQYF. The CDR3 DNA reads TGTGCCAGCAGCTTAGGCCTCGGGGGCTACGAGCAGTACTTC.